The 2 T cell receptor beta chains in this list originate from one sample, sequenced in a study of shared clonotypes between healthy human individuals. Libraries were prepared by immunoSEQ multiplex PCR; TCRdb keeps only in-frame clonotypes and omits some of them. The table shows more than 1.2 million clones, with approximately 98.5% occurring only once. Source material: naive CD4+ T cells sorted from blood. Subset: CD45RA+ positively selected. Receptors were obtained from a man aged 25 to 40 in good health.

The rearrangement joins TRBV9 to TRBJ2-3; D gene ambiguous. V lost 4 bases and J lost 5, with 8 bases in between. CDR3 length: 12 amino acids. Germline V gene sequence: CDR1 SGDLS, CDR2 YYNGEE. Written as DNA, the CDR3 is TGTGCCAGCAGCCTCGACGGAGATACGCAGTATTTT. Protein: CASSLDGDTQYF.

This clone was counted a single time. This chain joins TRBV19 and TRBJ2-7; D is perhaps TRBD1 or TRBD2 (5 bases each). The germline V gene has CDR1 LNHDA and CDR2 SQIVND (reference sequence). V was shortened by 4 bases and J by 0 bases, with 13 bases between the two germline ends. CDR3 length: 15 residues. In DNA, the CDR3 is TGTGCCAGTAGTAAGCTCCGGGACGCCTCCTACGAGCAGTACTTC. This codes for CASSKLRDASYEQYF.